Listed here is a single T cell receptor beta chain. No antigen is known for it. This record belongs to a study of blood T cells in healthy people across ages. Notes on the study in general: It was the long-lived donors that had more naive CD4+ cells and higher diversity than aged donors. CMV infection status of these donors was not known.

Combining a sample-barcoded 5' primer with a J-beta primer mix, a second PCR ran for about 6 to 11 cycles. With 12 random nucleotides, a template-switch adaptor tagged each individual cDNA molecule. Each CDR3 protein is one row after TCRdb ran MiXCR on the 5' RACE reads. The sample records approximately 1,700,000 distinct CDR3 sequences, more than 35% being singletons. The CDR3 runs to 16 residues. Trimming took off 0 bases at V and 8 bases at J, with 17 bases between the two ends. Germline-derived CDR1 and CDR2 are MNHEY and SVGEGT. The sample was blood. The chain uses TRBV6-2 or TRBV6-3 and TRBJ2-1, with D possibly matching TRBD2 (7 bases). This TCR was recovered from a human donor in good health. The CDR3 DNA reads as TGTGCCAGCAGTTACTCAAGGACCAGAGGGGGGGATGAGCAGTTCTTC. It yields the protein CASSYSRTRGGDEQFF.